This is a list of T cell receptor beta chains from one sample in a study of T cell repertoires in cytomegalovirus infection. TCRdb reprocessed the reads with MiXCR, giving one entry per CDR3 protein. The table has 230,000 or so distinct CDR3 sequences, approximately 15% seen once; the top ten hold around 43%. The sequencing input was CD8+ T cells from PBMCs. The receptor source for this set is a human donor in good health (CMV status not recorded). Some clones in this sample may be carry-over from other donors' samples. CDR3s include the opening cysteine and the closing phenylalanine or tryptophan. A D gene is named only where the DNA matches it firmly. Only some rows state a clone size, as once, few, many or a class for expanded clones.

V: TRBV7-8
J: TRBJ2-1
size: -
D: TRBD2
DNA: TGTGCCAGCAGCTTCCGGAGGCCAGCGGGGGCATACAATGAGCAGTTCTTC
CDR3: CASSFRRPAGAYNEQFF

V: TRBV29-1
J: TRBJ2-1
size: -
D: -
DNA: TGCAGCGTTGTCAGGGGCTACAATGAGCAGTTCTTC
CDR3: CSVVRGYNEQFF

V: TRBV7-2
J: TRBJ2-7
size: many
D: -
DNA: TGTGCCAGCAGCTTAGGTGGGAACCACGAGCAGTACTTC
CDR3: CASSLGGNHEQYF

V: TRBV6-5
J: TRBJ2-3
size: few
D: TRBD1
DNA: TGTGCCAGCAGGGGACAGGCTTACACAGATACGCAGTATTTT
CDR3: CASRGQAYTDTQYF

V: TRBV20-1
J: TRBJ2-7
size: few
D: TRBD1
DNA: TGCAGTGCGAGAGGGGACAGGGGCGGGTCCTACGAGCAGTACTTC
CDR3: CSARGDRGGSYEQYF

V: TRBV7-9
J: TRBJ2-7
size: many
D: -
DNA: TGTGCCAGCAGCTTAGTGTCTCGGGGGGCCCTTTCCTACGAGCAGTACTTC
CDR3: CASSLVSRGALSYEQYF

V: TRBV18
J: TRBJ1-1
size: few
D: -
DNA: TGTGCCAGCTCACCTCGCAGCTTACTAAATATGAACACTGAAGCTTTCTTT
CDR3: CASSPRSLLNMNTEAFF

V: TRBV6-2/TRBV6-3
J: TRBJ2-1
size: -
D: -
DNA: TGTGCCAGCAGTTACGCGCCCTTTTACAATGAGCAGTTCTTC
CDR3: CASSYAPFYNEQFF

V: TRBV29-1
J: TRBJ2-1
size: -
D: TRBD2
DNA: TGCAGCGTTCGTGACGGGGGGGCCTACAATGAGCAGTTCTTC
CDR3: CSVRDGGAYNEQFF

V: TRBV29-1
J: TRBJ2-1
size: few
D: TRBD2
DNA: TGCAGCGTTGGCCTAGCGGGGGCCCTCTCCTACAATGAGCAGTTCTTC
CDR3: CSVGLAGALSYNEQFF

V: TRBV4-1
J: TRBJ2-1
size: -
D: TRBD1
DNA: TGCGCCAGCAGCCAAGATGGGACAGACAATGAGCAGTTCTTC
CDR3: CASSQDGTDNEQFF

V: TRBV29-1
J: TRBJ2-1
size: -
D: TRBD1
DNA: TGCAGCGCGGGCCACAGACAGGGGGCCTACAATGAGCAGTTCTTC
CDR3: CSAGHRQGAYNEQFF

V: TRBV5-4
J: TRBJ2-3
size: many
D: TRBD2
DNA: TGTGCCAGCTCTCCCCTCGGCGGGGGAGACTTAGATACGCAGTATTTT
CDR3: CASSPLGGGDLDTQYF

V: TRBV25-1
J: TRBJ2-6
size: -
D: -
DNA: TGTGCCAGCAGTGAATATTTTGAAGGCGCAACTGGAGGCAGGGCCAACGTCCTGACTTTC
CDR3: CASSEYFEGATGGRANVLTF

V: TRBV29-1
J: TRBJ1-1
size: few
D: TRBD1
DNA: TGCAGCGTTGAAGATTTCGGGACAGGGGCGAAGAACACTGAAGCTTTCTTT
CDR3: CSVEDFGTGAKNTEAFF

V: TRBV7-2
J: TRBJ2-3
size: -
D: TRBD2
DNA: TGTGCCAGCAGCCAGACTAGCGACGGGACAGATACGCAGTATTTT
CDR3: CASSQTSDGTDTQYF

V: TRBV28
J: TRBJ2-3
size: many
D: TRBD1
DNA: TGTGCCAGCAGTTCCGTATTCCCGGGACAGTTGACAGATACGCAGTATTTT
CDR3: CASSSVFPGQLTDTQYF

V: TRBV27
J: TRBJ2-7
size: few
D: TRBD1
DNA: TGTGCCAGCAGTTTAGGGACAGGGGGTCCCTACGAGCAGTACTTC
CDR3: CASSLGTGGPYEQYF

V: TRBV19
J: TRBJ1-2
size: many
D: TRBD1
DNA: TGTGCCAGTAGGCACAGGGGGCGCGTTAACTATGGCTACACCTTC
CDR3: CASRHRGRVNYGYTF

V: TRBV7-2
J: TRBJ1-2
size: -
D: -
DNA: TGTGCCAGCAGCTTAGAGGGGCTTGGCTATGGCTACACCTTC
CDR3: CASSLEGLGYGYTF

V: TRBV12-3/TRBV12-4
J: TRBJ1-4
size: -
D: -
DNA: TGTGCCAGCAGTTTAGGGGGGGCCGTGGGAAAACTGTTTTTT
CDR3: CASSLGGAVGKLFF

V: TRBV7-9
J: TRBJ2-7
size: few
D: -
DNA: TGTGCCAGCAGCTTAGGGAAGGGGCTGTACGAGCAGTACTTC
CDR3: CASSLGKGLYEQYF

V: TRBV6-5
J: TRBJ2-7
size: few
D: TRBD2
DNA: TGTGCCAGCAGTTACGGACTAGCGGGGGAATACGAGCAGTACTTC
CDR3: CASSYGLAGEYEQYF

V: TRBV28
J: TRBJ2-7
size: few
D: TRBD1
DNA: TGTGCCAGCACCGAAAGCCCCGGGACAGACTCCTACGAGCAGTACTTC
CDR3: CASTESPGTDSYEQYF

V: TRBV28
J: TRBJ1-2
size: -
D: TRBD1
DNA: TGTGCCAGCAGATCCAGGGGGCTCCCATCTAACTATGGCTACACCTTC
CDR3: CASRSRGLPSNYGYTF

V: TRBV6-4
J: TRBJ2-1
size: medium-sized
D: -
DNA: TGTGCCAGCAGTAATATGGCGGGGGACACGACGGATGAGCAGTTCTTC
CDR3: CASSNMAGDTTDEQFF

V: TRBV12-3/TRBV12-4
J: TRBJ2-1
size: -
D: TRBD1
DNA: TGTGCCAGCAGTTCAGGGGGCGGGATGTACAATGAGCAGTTCTTC
CDR3: CASSSGGGMYNEQFF

V: TRBV28
J: TRBJ2-2
size: few
D: TRBD1
DNA: TGTGCCAGCACCCCTCCGACAGGGGTCTCCGGGGAGCTGTTTTTT
CDR3: CASTPPTGVSGELFF